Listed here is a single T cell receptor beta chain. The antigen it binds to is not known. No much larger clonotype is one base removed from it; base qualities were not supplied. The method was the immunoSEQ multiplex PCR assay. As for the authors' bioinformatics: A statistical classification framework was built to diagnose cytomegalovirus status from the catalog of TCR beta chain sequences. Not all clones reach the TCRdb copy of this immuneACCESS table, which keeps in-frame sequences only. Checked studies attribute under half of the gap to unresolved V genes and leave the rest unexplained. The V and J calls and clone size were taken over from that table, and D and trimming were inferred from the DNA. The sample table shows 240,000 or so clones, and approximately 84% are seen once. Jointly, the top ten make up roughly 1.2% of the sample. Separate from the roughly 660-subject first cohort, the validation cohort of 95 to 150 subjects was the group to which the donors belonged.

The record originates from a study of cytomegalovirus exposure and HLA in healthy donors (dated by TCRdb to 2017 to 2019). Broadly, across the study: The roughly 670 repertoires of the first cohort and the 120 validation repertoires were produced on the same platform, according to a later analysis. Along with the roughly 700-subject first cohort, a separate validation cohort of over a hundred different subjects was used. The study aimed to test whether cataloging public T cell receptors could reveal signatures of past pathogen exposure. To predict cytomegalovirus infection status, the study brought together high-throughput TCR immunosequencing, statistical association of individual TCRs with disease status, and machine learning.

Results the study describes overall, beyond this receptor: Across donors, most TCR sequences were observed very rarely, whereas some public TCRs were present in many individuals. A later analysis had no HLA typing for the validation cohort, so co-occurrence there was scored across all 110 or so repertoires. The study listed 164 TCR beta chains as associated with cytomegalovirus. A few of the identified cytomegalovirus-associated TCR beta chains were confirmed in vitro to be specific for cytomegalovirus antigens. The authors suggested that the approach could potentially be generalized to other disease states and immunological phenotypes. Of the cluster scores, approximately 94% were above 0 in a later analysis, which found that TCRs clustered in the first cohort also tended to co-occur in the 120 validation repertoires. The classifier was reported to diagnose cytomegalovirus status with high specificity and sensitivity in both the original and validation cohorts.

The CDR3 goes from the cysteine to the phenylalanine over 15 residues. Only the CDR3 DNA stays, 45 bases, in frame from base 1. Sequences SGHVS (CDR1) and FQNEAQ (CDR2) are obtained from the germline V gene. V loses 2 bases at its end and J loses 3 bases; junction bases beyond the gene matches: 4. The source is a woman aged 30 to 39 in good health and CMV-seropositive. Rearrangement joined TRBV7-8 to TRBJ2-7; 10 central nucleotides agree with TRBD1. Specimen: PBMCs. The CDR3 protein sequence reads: CASSLIGQGDYEQYF. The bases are TGTGCCAGCAGCTTAATTGGACAGGGGGACTACGAGCAGTACTTC.